These 8 T cell receptor beta chains were all obtained from the same sample, sequenced in a study of somatic reversion in DOCK8 deficiency. Using EuroClonality-NGS primers, TRB was amplified from 90 to 100 ng genomic DNA in one-step amplicon PCR. Each CDR3 protein gets one entry after TCRdb re-called the multiplex PCR reads with MiXCR. Seen here are about 250 distinct CDR3 sequences, approximately 25% observed once, and the top ten hold roughly 60%. Sequencing used peripheral blood. The receptors shown here come from a human donor with DOCK8 deficiency.

As to this clonotype: A read error is possible here, since a much larger clone lies one base away. The chain couples TRBV27 to TRBJ1-2; weak D call: TRBD1 (5 bases). The CDR3 is 13 residues long. Germline-derived CDR1 and CDR2 are MNHEY and SMNVEV (reference sequence). The V end lost 2 bases, the J end lost 8 bases, and 12 bases lay between the germline ends. CDR3 coding DNA: TGTGCCAGCAGTTTAGTCCCCTGGGACGGCTACACCTTC. Translation gives CASSLVPWDGYTF.

Relative to its sample, this clonotype is medium-sized. The chain carries TRBV18 and TRBJ1-1, with no clear D. CDR3 length: 15 residues. The germline V and J ends were trimmed by 0 bases and 0 bases, with 8 bases remaining between them. Per germline, CDR1 KGHSH and CDR2 LQKENI. The CDR3 here is CASSPPSGLNTEAFF. In DNA form, the CDR3 reads TGTGCCAGCTCACCACCAAGTGGGCTGAACACTGAAGCTTTCTTT. Full variable domain (missing parts from reference TRBV18 and TRBJ1-1): NAGVMQNPRHLVRRRGQEARLRCSPMKGHSHVYWYRQLPEEGLKFMVYLQKENIIDESGMPKERFSAEFPKEGPSILRIQQVVRGDSAAYFCASSPPSGLNTEAFFGQGTRLTVV.

The chain has TRBV11-1 and TRBJ2-5; D is possibly TRBD1 (5 bases). The CDR3 covers 15 residues. The germline gives CDR1 SGHAT, CDR2 FQDESV (reference sequence). The germline V and J ends were trimmed by 2 bases and 1 base, with 11 bases remaining between them. The CDR3 nucleotides are TGTGCCAGCAGCTTAAGACGACAGATCCAAGAGACCCAGTACTTC. Translating gives CASSLRRQIQETQYF.

This clonotype is classed as medium-sized. The chain couples TRBV6-4 to TRBJ2-7; D could derive from TRBD1 or TRBD2 (5 bases each). This CDR3 has 19 amino acids. V lost 2 bases to trimming and J lost 2 bases, with 25 bases between them. The V gene's germline CDR1 is MRHNA and CDR2 SNTAGT. DNA for the CDR3: TGTGCCAGCAGTGACGAGGGGCAATCCTGGGGAAAAATAACCTACGAGCAGTACGTC. Translation gives CASSDEGQSWGKITYEQYV.

The CDR3 DNA follows: TGTGCCAGTAGTATACCGCCGGGAGGGGCTGAAGCTTTCTTT. This translates into CASSIPPGGAEAFF. The chain combines TRBV19 with TRBJ1-1; a weak D match, TRBD1 (5 bases). This CDR3 spans 14 amino acids. V lost 2 bases and J 6 bases, leaving 13 bases between the germline ends. The germline V gene has CDR1 LNHDA and CDR2 SQIVND (reference sequence).

The J gene is TRBJ1-5, the V gene TRBV28, with D possibly being TRBD1 (5 bases). V gave up 2 bases and J gave up 7 bases, with 18 bases separating them. There are 16 residues in the CDR3. CDR1 is MDHEN and CDR2 is SYDVKM in the germline V gene. The CDR3 here is CASSLLRGDRNQPQHF. As DNA, the CDR3 is TGTGCCAGCAGTTTACTTAGGGGAGATAGGAACCAGCCCCAGCATTTT.

This clonotype is deemed large. The V call is TRBV7-3, the J call TRBJ1-1; perhaps TRBD1 as D (5 bases). The germline V gene has CDR1 SGHTA and CDR2 FQGTGA. Trimming stripped 6 bases from V and 1 base from J, with 18 bases between. This CDR3 has 16 amino acids. The CDR3: CASSQWGIGENTEAFF. DNA of the CDR3: TGTGCCAGCAGTCAATGGGGGATAGGGGAGAACACTGAAGCTTTCTTT.

In its sample, this clonotype is large. The genes are TRBV11-3 and TRBJ2-2, with D possibly being TRBD1 (6 bases). V dropped 6 bases and J dropped 4 bases, with 15 bases sitting between them. This CDR3 has 15 residues. Germline values: CDR1 SGHNT, CDR2 YENEEA. The CDR3 reads CASSQTGPPTGELFF. Written as DNA, the CDR3 is TGTGCCAGCAGTCAGACAGGTCCCCCCACCGGGGAGCTGTTTTTT.